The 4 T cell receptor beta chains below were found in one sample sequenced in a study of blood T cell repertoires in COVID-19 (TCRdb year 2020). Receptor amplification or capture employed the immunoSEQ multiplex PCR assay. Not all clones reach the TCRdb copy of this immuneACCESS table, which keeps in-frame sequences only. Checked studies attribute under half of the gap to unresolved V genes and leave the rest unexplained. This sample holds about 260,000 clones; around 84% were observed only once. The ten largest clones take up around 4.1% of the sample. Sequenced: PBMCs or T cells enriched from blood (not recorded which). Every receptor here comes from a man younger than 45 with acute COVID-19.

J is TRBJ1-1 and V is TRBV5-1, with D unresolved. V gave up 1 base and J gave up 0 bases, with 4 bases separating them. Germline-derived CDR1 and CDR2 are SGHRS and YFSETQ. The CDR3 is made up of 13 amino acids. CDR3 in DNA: TGCGCCAGCAGCTTGTTAATGAACACTGAAGCTTTCTTT. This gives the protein CASSLLMNTEAFF.

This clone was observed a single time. The CDR3 bases are TGCGCCAGCAGCTTGGGGACAGGGACGACGGGCTACACCTTC. Its translation is CASSLGTGTTGYTF. This rearrangement joins TRBV5-1 to TRBJ1-2; TRBD1 agrees at 8 bases. V trimming: 0 bases; J trimming: 8 bases; junction bases outside the gene matches: 6. Germline V gene data show CDR1 as SGHRS and CDR2 as YFSETQ. The CDR3 loop spans 14 amino acids.

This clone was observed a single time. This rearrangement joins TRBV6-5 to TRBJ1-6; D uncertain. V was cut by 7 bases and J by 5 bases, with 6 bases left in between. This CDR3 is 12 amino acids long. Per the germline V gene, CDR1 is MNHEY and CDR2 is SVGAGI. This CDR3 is CASTLNNSPLHF. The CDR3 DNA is TGTGCCAGCACCCTAAATAATTCACCCCTCCACTTT.

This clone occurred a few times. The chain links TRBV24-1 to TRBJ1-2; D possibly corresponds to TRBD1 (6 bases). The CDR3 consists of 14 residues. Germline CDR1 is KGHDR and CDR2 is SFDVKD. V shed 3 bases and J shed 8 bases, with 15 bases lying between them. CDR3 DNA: TGTGCCACCAGTGATGTCACAACAAGGGGGGGCTACACCTTC. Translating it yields CATSDVTTRGGYTF.